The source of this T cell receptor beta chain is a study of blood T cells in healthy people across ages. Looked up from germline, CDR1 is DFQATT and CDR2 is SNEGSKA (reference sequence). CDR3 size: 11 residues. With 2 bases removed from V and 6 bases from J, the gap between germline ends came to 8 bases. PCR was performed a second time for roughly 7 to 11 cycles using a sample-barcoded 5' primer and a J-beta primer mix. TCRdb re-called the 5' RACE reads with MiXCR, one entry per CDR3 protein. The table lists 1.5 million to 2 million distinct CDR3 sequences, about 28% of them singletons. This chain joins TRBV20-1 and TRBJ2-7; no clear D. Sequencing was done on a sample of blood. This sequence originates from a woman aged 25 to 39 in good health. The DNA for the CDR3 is TGCAGTGCTAGAAGTGATAGCGAGCAGTACTTC. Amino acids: CSARSDSEQYF.